Sequencing of this T cell receptor beta chain was carried out in a study of monozygotic twins with inflammatory bowel disease. Study-level results: Researchers report that IBD patients shared fewer clonotypes with others than healthy twins, especially amid disease activity.

As for this clonotype: Its antigen is still unknown.

Reanalyzing the 5' RACE reads, TCRdb keeps one entry per CDR3 protein, without DNA. The repertoire shows 330,000 or so distinct CDR3 sequences; the top ten hold over 2%. Germline lookup yields CDR1 LNHDA and CDR2 SQIVND (reference sequence). CDR3 length: 15 residues. This sequence originates from a human donor with ulcerative colitis or Crohn's disease, or a healthy co-twin of an affected twin (not recorded which). The sequenced sample consisted of blood. The chain joins TRBV19 to TRBJ2-1; the TCRdb call, TRBD2, lacks DNA for checking. The CDR3 sequence: CASSIASGGAYEQFF. The whole variable domain, remainder taken from reference TRBV19 and TRBJ2-1, is DGGITQSPKYLFRKEGQNVTLSCEQNLNHDAMYWYRQDPGQGLRLIYYSQIVNDFQKGDIAEGYSVSREKKESFPLTVTSAQKNPTAFYLCASSIASGGAYEQFFGPGTRLTVL.